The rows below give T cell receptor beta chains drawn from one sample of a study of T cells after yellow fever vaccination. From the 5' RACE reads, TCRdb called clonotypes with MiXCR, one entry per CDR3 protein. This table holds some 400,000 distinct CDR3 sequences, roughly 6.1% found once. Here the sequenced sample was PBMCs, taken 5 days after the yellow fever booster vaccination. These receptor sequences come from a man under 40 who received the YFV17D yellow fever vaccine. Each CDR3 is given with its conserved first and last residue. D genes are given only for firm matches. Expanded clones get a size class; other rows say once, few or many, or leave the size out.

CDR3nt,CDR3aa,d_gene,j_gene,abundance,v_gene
TGTGCCAGCAGTGACAACTCTGGGGCCAACGTCCTGACTTTC,CASSDNSGANVLTF,NA,TRBJ2-6,many,TRBV6-4
TGTGCCAGCAGCTTAGAGGTAACCTACGAGCAGTACTTC,CASSLEVTYEQYF,NA,TRBJ2-7,few,TRBV7-6
TGTGCCAGCAGCTTCGGGCAAGGCACTGAAGCTTTCTTT,CASSFGQGTEAFF,NA,TRBJ1-1,NA,TRBV7-2
TGTGCCAGCAGTCCCGGGACTAGCGGACTGCTTAGCACAGATACGCAGTATTTT,CASSPGTSGLLSTDTQYF,TRBD2,TRBJ2-3,many,TRBV6-1
TGTGCCAGCAGCGAGAGGGGCTCCTACAATGAGCAGTTCTTC,CASSERGSYNEQFF,NA,TRBJ2-1,many,TRBV28
TGTGCCAGCAGTTACCCACCTACCACCTACGAGCAGTACTTC,CASSYPPTTYEQYF,NA,TRBJ2-7,NA,TRBV6-5
TGCAGCGTTTTAAGGTCCCAAGAGACCCAGTACTTC,CSVLRSQETQYF,NA,TRBJ2-5,NA,TRBV29-1
TGCGCCAGCAGCGGAGGGGCGGAAGGAAACACCATATATTTT,CASSGGAEGNTIYF,NA,TRBJ1-3,few,TRBV5-1
TGCGCCAGCGGAAACACCGGGCCGTACTACGAGCAGTACTTC,CASGNTGPYYEQYF,NA,TRBJ2-7,many,TRBV5-1
TGCGCCAGCAGGCAGGACATGGAAGGGGGCTACACCTTC,CASRQDMEGGYTF,NA,TRBJ1-2,NA,TRBV5-1
TGTGCCAGCAGTGTACTGGACAGTGATTATTCACCCCTCCACTTT,CASSVLDSDYSPLHF,NA,TRBJ1-6,NA,TRBV6-5
TGTGCCATCAGGGCGGACAGATCAACTAATGAAAAACTGTTTTTT,CAIRADRSTNEKLFF,NA,TRBJ1-4,NA,TRBV10-3
TGTGCCAGCAGCCCAGTGGGGGTAACTCTCTACGAGCAGTACTTC,CASSPVGVTLYEQYF,NA,TRBJ2-7,many,TRBV9
TGCAGTGCTAGGGCAGCAACTAATGAAAAACTGTTTTTT,CSARAATNEKLFF,NA,TRBJ1-4,many,TRBV20-1
TGTGCCAGCAGTTTATTCGGCGTTATGGGGACAGGGCGAAAGCTTAAAAATCAGCCCCAGCATTTT,CASSLFGVMGTGRKLKNQPQHF,TRBD1,TRBJ1-5,few,TRBV27
TGTGCCAGCAGCTTAGGTGTGGGGACACGGTCCTACGAGCAGTACTTC,CASSLGVGTRSYEQYF,NA,TRBJ2-7,NA,TRBV13
TGTGCCAGCAGTTACAGCGGCATGAGATCAGATACGCAGTATTTT,CASSYSGMRSDTQYF,NA,TRBJ2-3,many,TRBV6-5
TGCAGTGCTAGAGATTGGACGCGCAGAACCGAAAAACTGTTTTTT,CSARDWTRRTEKLFF,NA,TRBJ1-4,NA,TRBV20-1
TGTGCCAGCAGTTCCGCAGGGTCTGGGGCCAACGTCCTGACTTTC,CASSSAGSGANVLTF,NA,TRBJ2-6,NA,TRBV12-3/TRBV12-4
TGCGCCAGCAGCACCGAGGGACCCTACGAGCAGTACTTC,CASSTEGPYEQYF,NA,TRBJ2-7,NA,TRBV5-1
TGTGCCAGCAGACGACACGCCGACCAGTACCAAGAGACCCAGTACTTC,CASRRHADQYQETQYF,NA,TRBJ2-5,few,TRBV7-8
TGTGCCAGCAGCTTAAGCGAAACTGAAGCTTTCTTT,CASSLSETEAFF,NA,TRBJ1-1,few,TRBV5-6
TGTGCCAGCAGTTCCTCGACATCTTCCTCTGGGGCCAACGTCCTGACTTTC,CASSSSTSSSGANVLTF,NA,TRBJ2-6,NA,TRBV6-2/TRBV6-3
TGTGCCAGCAGCAGAGGGGGCACTGAAGCTTTCTTT,CASSRGGTEAFF,NA,TRBJ1-1,many,TRBV7-2
TGTGCCAGCAGCCACCTACAGCCGGGACCGACCAAGCAGTTCTTC,CASSHLQPGPTKQFF,NA,TRBJ2-1,many,TRBV3-1
TGTGCCAGCAGCCGAACGGGAGCTGCTACCAATCAGCCCCAGCATTTT,CASSRTGAATNQPQHF,NA,TRBJ1-5,NA,TRBV7-2
TGCAGTGCCACGAGAGAAGAGACCCAGTACTTC,CSATREETQYF,NA,TRBJ2-5,many,TRBV20-1
TGTGCCAGCAGCCGGGTCACCCGGGTCGGAAACACCATATATTTT,CASSRVTRVGNTIYF,NA,TRBJ1-3,many,TRBV5-5
TGTGCCAGCAGCTTTTTAGAGCGGGATTTTAACAATGAGCAGTTCTTC,CASSFLERDFNNEQFF,TRBD2,TRBJ2-1,few,TRBV7-3
TGTGCCAGCAGTCCTACGCGGGAGCCTTTTGAGCAGTACTTC,CASSPTREPFEQYF,TRBD2,TRBJ2-7,many,TRBV12-3/TRBV12-4
TGTGCCAGCAGCTCCGACTCGACAGGGTGGGAGACCCAGTACTTC,CASSSDSTGWETQYF,TRBD1,TRBJ2-5,NA,TRBV7-8
TGTGCCAGCAGCGTGAGAGGTAGCGATAGCACAGATACGCAGTATTTT,CASSVRGSDSTDTQYF,NA,TRBJ2-3,NA,TRBV9
TGTGCCAGCAGTTACTTCCAGGGGGGGACCGGGGAGCTGTTTTTT,CASSYFQGGTGELFF,NA,TRBJ2-2,few,TRBV6-5
TGTGCCACCAGCAGGGGTTCCGGGACTGCCTACAATGAGCAGTTCTTC,CATSRGSGTAYNEQFF,NA,TRBJ2-1,many,TRBV15
TGTGCCAGCATTCCCGCGGGAGATAGCACAGATACGCAGTATTTT,CASIPAGDSTDTQYF,TRBD2,TRBJ2-3,few,TRBV28
TGCTGTGCTAGACTAGCGGGAGGGCCTCTAACAGATACGCAGTATTTT,CCARLAGGPLTDTQYF,TRBD2,TRBJ2-3,NA,TRBV20-1
TGTGCCAGCAGCCCATCCGGGCAAGGAAGGAACTATGGCTACACCTTC,CASSPSGQGRNYGYTF,NA,TRBJ1-2,many,TRBV7-3
TGTGCCAGCAGAATCAGGGACGCCGGTAACATTCAGTACTTC,CASRIRDAGNIQYF,NA,TRBJ2-4,NA,TRBV28
TGTGCCAGCAGCTCGGGGAAAAGAGTGGCAACCGGGGAGCTGTTTTTT,CASSSGKRVATGELFF,NA,TRBJ2-2,NA,TRBV7-8
TGTGCCACCTTAGCGGTCTCCTCCTATACGCAGTATTTT,CATLAVSSYTQYF,NA,TRBJ2-3,many,TRBV10-3
TGTGCCAGCAGACCACAGGGGCTTGCTAACTATGGCTACACCTTC,CASRPQGLANYGYTF,TRBD1,TRBJ1-2,many,TRBV14
TGTGCCTGGAGCAACAGATTACGAGCAGGGTACTTC,CAWSNRLRAGYF,NA,TRBJ2-7,NA,TRBV30
TGCAGTGCTAGCGGGGGGTGGTACAATGAGCAGTTCTTC,CSASGGWYNEQFF,TRBD2,TRBJ2-1,NA,TRBV20-1
TGCAGTGCTCCCCGTTACACCGGGACTAGCGGGAGCCCCTACGAGCAGTACTTC,CSAPRYTGTSGSPYEQYF,TRBD2,TRBJ2-7,NA,TRBV20-1
TGCGCCAGCAGCCAAGATTCTAGCGGGAGAGGGAACATTCAGTACTTC,CASSQDSSGRGNIQYF,TRBD2,TRBJ2-4,NA,TRBV4-3
TGCAGTGCCACTAACTTCGACAGACAAGAGACCCAGTACTTC,CSATNFDRQETQYF,NA,TRBJ2-5,NA,TRBV20-1
TGTGCCAGCAGCAGAAAAATCCCCCCGGGACACATTTTGGATACGCAGTATTTT,CASSRKIPPGHILDTQYF,NA,TRBJ2-3,few,TRBV21-1
TGTGCCAGCAGCCTGCGGGACAGGGACACTGAAGCTTTCTTT,CASSLRDRDTEAFF,TRBD1,TRBJ1-1,NA,TRBV3-1
TGCAGCGTGAACGGAGTGGACGGCTCCTACGAGCAGTACTTC,CSVNGVDGSYEQYF,NA,TRBJ2-7,NA,TRBV29-1
TGCGCCAGCAGCTTGTCCCGACTAGCGGGGGCCGGGGAGCTGTTTTTT,CASSLSRLAGAGELFF,TRBD2,TRBJ2-2,many,TRBV5-1
TGCGCCAGCAGCTTGGAAGTTATCCCTAGGGCAGATACGCAGTATTTT,CASSLEVIPRADTQYF,NA,TRBJ2-3,many,TRBV5-1
TGTGCCAGCAGCTTGGGTGCGGGAACCACAGAGTACTTC,CASSLGAGTTEYF,NA,TRBJ2-7,few,TRBV7-2
TGTGCCAGCAGCTTAAGGTCAGCGGGAGCAAACACCGGGGAGCTGTTTTTT,CASSLRSAGANTGELFF,TRBD2,TRBJ2-2,few,TRBV7-3
TGCGCCAGCAGCCAGGCACCGGGACAGGGGGTCTACAATGAGCAGTTCTTC,CASSQAPGQGVYNEQFF,TRBD1,TRBJ2-1,few,TRBV4-3
TGCGCCAGCAGCCCCGGCGGGGTCAGGAACACTGAAGCTTTCTTT,CASSPGGVRNTEAFF,NA,TRBJ1-1,few,TRBV5-1
TGTGCCATCAGCCCCGACAGGGACTCCTACGAGCAGTACTTC,CAISPDRDSYEQYF,TRBD1,TRBJ2-7,NA,TRBV10-3
TGCAGCGTGGGACCGGACTCCTACGAGCAGTACTTC,CSVGPDSYEQYF,NA,TRBJ2-7,many,TRBV29-1
TGTGCCAGCAGGCGGACTGCCCTGGGAGTTGGCACCATATATTTT,CASRRTALGVGTIYF,NA,TRBJ1-3,many,TRBV6-1
TGTGCCACCAGCAGAGATCATGTCTCCGAGCAGTACTTC,CATSRDHVSEQYF,NA,TRBJ2-7,NA,TRBV15